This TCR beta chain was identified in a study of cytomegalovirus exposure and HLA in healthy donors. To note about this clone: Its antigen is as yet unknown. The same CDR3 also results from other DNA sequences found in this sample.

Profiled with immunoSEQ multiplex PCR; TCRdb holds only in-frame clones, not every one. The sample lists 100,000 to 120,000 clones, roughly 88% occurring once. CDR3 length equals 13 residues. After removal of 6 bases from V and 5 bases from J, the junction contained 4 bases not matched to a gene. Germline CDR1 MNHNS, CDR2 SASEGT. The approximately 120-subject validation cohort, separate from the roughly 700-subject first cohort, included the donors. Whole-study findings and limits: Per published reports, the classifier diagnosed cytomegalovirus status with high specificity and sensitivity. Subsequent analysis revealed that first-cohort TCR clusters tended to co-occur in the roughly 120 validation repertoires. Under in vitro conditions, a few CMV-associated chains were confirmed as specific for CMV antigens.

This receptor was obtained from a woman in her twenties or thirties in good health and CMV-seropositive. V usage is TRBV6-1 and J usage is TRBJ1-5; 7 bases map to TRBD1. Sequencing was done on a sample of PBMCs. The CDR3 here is CASRRTGDQPQHF. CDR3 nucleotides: TGTGCCAGCAGGCGGACAGGCGATCAGCCCCAGCATTTT.